This entry is about one TCR beta chain. Its antigen is currently unknown. This entry belongs to a study of OX40 agonist ivuxolimab in advanced cancers. Drawing of blood for sampling happened at baseline, at cycle 4 day 1, and at cycle 7 day 1. V lost 0 bases and J 3 bases, leaving 12 bases between the germline ends. Germline V gene lookup returns CDR1 LGHNA and CDR2 YSLEER. CDR3 length: 15 residues. Overall study findings and caveats: There were, on average, more expanded clones in CD8+ T cells than in CD4+.

Assay used: immunoSEQ multiplex PCR; TCRdb lists only in-frame clones, some missing. This table holds approximately 90,000 clones, more than 70% found once. The origin of this receptor is an adult with an advanced solid tumor such as melanoma, head and neck, liver or kidney cancer. The chain has TRBV4-3 and TRBJ2-7; D possibly corresponds to TRBD1 (5 bases). The sequencing here drew on CD4+ or CD8+ T cells sorted from blood, taken in a trial of the OX40 agonist ivuxolimab. The CDR3: CASSQEGTGRYEQYF. CDR3 sequence (DNA): TGCGCCAGCAGCCAAGAAGGTACAGGTCGCTACGAGCAGTACTTC.